These 19 T cell receptor beta chains came from one sample sequenced in a study of technical replicates of blood from a handful of donors. Produced via immunoSEQ multiplex PCR; TCRdb's table is partial and in-frame only. There are roughly 72,000 clones in the sample; about 94% occur only once, and about 0.4% lies in the top ten. The sequenced sample was T cells isolated from PBMCs. These receptors all stem from a human donor in good health.

The J gene is TRBJ2-7, the V gene TRBV6-5, with 11 bases fitting TRBD2. The germline V gene encodes CDR1 MNHEY and CDR2 SVGAGI. Germline trimming cut 5 bases from V and 3 bases from J; bases unmatched to any gene: 6. CDR3 length equals 15 residues. This CDR3 reads CASSPGLAEGYEQYF. The CDR3, as DNA: TGTGCCAGCAGTCCGGGACTAGCGGAAGGCTACGAGCAGTACTTC.

Here the CDR3 reads CASSQDTGLGETQYF. The CDR3 coding sequence is TGCGCCAGCAGCCAAGATACTGGACTCGGGGAGACCCAGTACTTC. The chain combines TRBV4-3 with TRBJ2-5; a possible D gene is TRBD2 (5 bases). The CDR3 length is 15 residues. V lost 0 bases, J lost 5 bases, and 13 bases lay in between. From germline, CDR1 is LGHNA and CDR2 YSLEER.

The chain joins TRBV18 to TRBJ2-2; 7 positions agree with TRBD2. In germline, CDR1 is KGHSH, CDR2 LQKENI. The CDR3 sequence is 15 residues long. V lost 3 bases to trimming and J lost 1 base; unmatched junction nucleotides: 2. CDR3 in DNA: TGTGCCAGCTCACCGCCGGGAGGGAACACCGGGGAGCTGTTTTTT. It specifies CASSPPGGNTGELFF.

The chain has TRBV11-2 and TRBJ2-7; 9 bases are shared with TRBD1. Germline lookup yields CDR1 SGHAT and CDR2 FQNNGV. V shed 5 bases and J 3 bases; nucleotides not matched to a gene: 8. This CDR3 is 15 amino acids long. CDR3 region: CASSLDRGSFYEQYF. DNA of the CDR3: TGTGCCAGCAGCCTGGACAGGGGATCTTTCTACGAGCAGTACTTC.

The chain has TRBV7-8 and TRBJ1-1; no clear D gene. The germline V gene encodes CDR1 SGHVS and CDR2 FQNEAQ. The germline V and J ends were trimmed by 2 bases and 1 base, with 14 bases remaining between them. CDR3 length: 16 residues. The CDR3 DNA follows: TGTGCCAGCAGCTTATTAGGGTTTGAGGGGAACACTGAAGCTTTCTTT. This sequence encodes CASSLLGFEGNTEAFF.

The chain recombines TRBV5-1 with TRBJ2-2; D uncertain. Germline CDR1 reads SGHRS; CDR2 reads YFSETQ. Trimming removed 5 bases from V and 0 bases from J, with 8 bases in between. This CDR3 comprises 14 residues. The CDR3 nucleotides are TGCGCCAGCAGACTGGTGGCGAACACCGGGGAGCTGTTTTTT. Translated: CASRLVANTGELFF.

This sequence joins TRBV7-9 and TRBJ2-3; 7 nucleotides match TRBD2. The CDR3 loop spans 18 amino acids. CDR1 and CDR2 (germline): SEHNR, FQNEAQ (reference sequence). J was trimmed by 6 bases and V by 3 bases; bases with no gene match: 18. Written as DNA, the CDR3 is TGTGCCAGCAGCTTTGATTTCAGTCCGGGAGTCGGGAGGGATACGCAGTATTTT. It codes for CASSFDFSPGVGRDTQYF.

The chain is built from TRBV15 and TRBJ2-1; 9 bases map to TRBD2. CDR1 and CDR2 from the germline V gene are LNHNV and YYDKDF (reference sequence). The V gene end was trimmed by 4 bases and the J gene end by 6 bases; junction bases not matched to a gene: 10. This CDR3 is 16 amino acids long. CDR3 sequence: CATSNSQAGGLNEQFF. The CDR3 DNA sequence: TGTGCCACCAGCAACTCCCAAGCGGGAGGCCTCAATGAGCAGTTCTTC.

V and J are TRBV6-5 and TRBJ2-5; D may be TRBD2 (5 bases). V lost 5 bases and J lost 1, with 11 bases in between. CDR1 and CDR2 (germline): MNHEY, SVGAGI. The CDR3 spans 14 residues. CDR3 nucleotides: TGTGCCAGCAGTGGAGGCTTGTTCCAAGAGACCCAGTACTTC. This codes for CASSGGLFQETQYF.

The chain has TRBV6-5 and TRBJ2-1; TRBD2 agrees at 7 bases. Germline lookup yields CDR1 MNHEY and CDR2 SVGAGI. The CDR3 contains 10 residues. J lost 9 bases, V lost 8 bases, and 1 base had no gene match. In nucleotides, the CDR3 is TGTGCCAGCGGGGGGGGTGAGCAGTTCTTC. This sequence encodes CASGGGEQFF.

The chain combines TRBV7-3 with TRBJ2-7, with 11 bases matching TRBD1. Germline CDR1 is SGHTA and CDR2 is FQGTGA. Trimming removed 2 bases from V and 5 bases from J; junction bases left unmatched: 5. The CDR3 spans 15 residues. The DNA for the CDR3 is TGTGCCAGCAGCTTATCAGGACAGGGGGCGAACGAGCAGTACTTC. It is translated as CASSLSGQGANEQYF.

This clone was recorded once. The rearrangement uses TRBV5-4 and TRBJ2-7; 12 bases are shared with TRBD2. The CDR3 consists of 13 residues. The V gene end was trimmed by 7 bases and the J gene end by 1 base; junction bases not matched to a gene: 0. CDR1 and CDR2 from the germline V gene are SGHNT and YYREEE (reference sequence). CDR3 in amino acids: CASGLAGSYEQYF. In DNA form, the CDR3 reads TGTGCCAGCGGACTAGCGGGATCCTACGAGCAGTACTTC.

The chain employs TRBV19 and TRBJ1-4; 8 positions agree with TRBD1. V was clipped by 6 bases and J by 3 bases; unmatched bases: 6. CDR3 length: 15 residues. The germline V gene encodes CDR1 LNHDA and CDR2 SQIVND (reference sequence). CDR3 amino acids: CASRNRQGPNEKLFF. CDR3 bases: TGTGCCAGTAGGAACCGACAGGGGCCTAATGAAAAACTGTTTTTT.

The rearrangement links TRBV5-1 to TRBJ2-1; D possibly corresponds to TRBD2 (7 bases). V was cut by 4 bases and J by 7 bases, with 15 bases left in between. The CDR3 is 14 amino acids. The germline V gene encodes CDR1 SGHRS and CDR2 YFSETQ. The CDR3 sequence is CASSLGGGENEQFF. The CDR3 coding sequence is TGCGCCAGCAGCCTTGGAGGGGGGGAGAATGAGCAGTTCTTC. Using reference TRBV5-1 and TRBJ2-1 for the parts outside the CDR3, the full variable domain is KAGVTQTPRYLIKTRGQQVTLSCSPISGHRSVSWYQQTPGQGLQFLFEYFSETQRNKGNFPGRFSGRQFSNSRSEMNVSTLELGDSALYLCASSLGGGENEQFFGPGTRLTVL.

This clone was observed a single time. The CDR3 DNA follows: TGCGCCAGCAGCTTGACGGGACAGGGGCGATGGGGCTACACCTTC. Translation gives CASSLTGQGRWGYTF. The chain is built from TRBV5-1 and TRBJ1-2; TRBD1 matches at 10 bases. The CDR3 is 15 residues long. The germline V gene has CDR1 SGHRS and CDR2 YFSETQ. V shed 1 base and J 8 bases; nucleotides not matched to a gene: 8.

The V call is TRBV11-2, the J call TRBJ1-2; 8 bases are a match to TRBD1. Unmatched junction bases numbered 2, after V lost 4 bases and J lost 4 bases. The length of the CDR3 is 13 residues. The V gene's germline CDR1 is SGHAT and CDR2 FQNNGV. Written as DNA, the CDR3 is TGTGCCAGCAGCTCCACAGGGGGCTATGGCTACACCTTC. It codes for CASSSTGGYGYTF.

The V gene is TRBV19, the J gene TRBJ2-3, with TRBD1 matching over 8 bases. The CDR3 spans 18 residues. V was pared by 4 bases and J by 1 base, with 13 bases of the junction left unmatched. CDR1 is LNHDA and CDR2 is SQIVND in the germline V gene (reference sequence). The CDR3 spells CASSNEGQVVLGTDTQYF. The CDR3 bases are TGTGCCAGTAGTAATGAGGGACAGGTAGTACTTGGCACAGATACGCAGTATTTT. Combining the CDR3 with reference TRBV19 and TRBJ2-3 gives the whole variable domain DGGITQSPKYLFRKEGQNVTLSCEQNLNHDAMYWYRQDPGQGLRLIYYSQIVNDFQKGDIAEGYSVSREKKESFPLTVTSAQKNPTAFYLCASSNEGQVVLGTDTQYFGPGTRLTVL.

The V gene is TRBV6-4, the J gene TRBJ2-3; 9 bases are shared with TRBD1. Trimming cost V 4 bases and J 1 base; bases outside gene matches: 0. CDR3 length: 14 amino acids. Germline CDR1 MRHNA, CDR2 SNTAGT. The CDR3 nucleotides read TGTGCCAGCAGTGGGACAGGGGGCACAGATACGCAGTATTTT. Translation gives CASSGTGGTDTQYF.

The chain employs TRBV9 and TRBJ1-1; no firm D call. The CDR3 extends over 13 amino acids. Trimming removed 3 bases from V and 0 bases from J, with 6 bases in between. Germline loops: CDR1 SGDLS, CDR2 YYNGEE. CDR3 in amino acids: CASSEGVNTEAFF. The CDR3 nucleotides are TGTGCCAGCAGCGAAGGAGTGAACACTGAAGCTTTCTTT.